This T cell receptor beta chain was found in a study of blood T cell repertoires in COVID-19. Germline V CDR1 and CDR2: KGHSH, LQKENI. V was pared by 1 base and J by 0 bases, with 6 bases between. The CDR3 has 14 residues. Assay: immunoSEQ multiplex PCR; the TCRdb copy retains only in-frame clones and omits some. In the table there are some 310,000 clones, 90% of which are singletons. The Seattle site enrolled patients during active infection and followed them longitudinally. Material for sequencing was peripheral blood. This sequence was found in a young woman with COVID-19, enrolled during active disease. This rearrangement joins TRBV18 to TRBJ1-1, with D uncertain. The CDR3 DNA reads as TGTGCCAGCTCACCACGGCTGATGAACACTGAAGCTTTCTTT. It codes for CASSPRLMNTEAFF.